These 9 T cell receptor beta chains were all obtained from the same sample, sequenced in a study of vaccination effects on CD4 cells after COVID-19. Profiling relied on immunoSEQ multiplex PCR, and the TCRdb table lists in-frame clones only, not all of them. The sample lists approximately 57,000 clones, approximately 80% occurring once. No antigen has been identified for these receptors. Following culture for about 11 days, CD4+ T cells were isolated. Participants each got two BNT162b2 or mRNA-1273 vaccine doses. Sequenced material: CD4+ T cells from PBMCs cultured without peptide, taken after COVID-19 vaccination. These receptors were taken from a human donor who received a COVID-19 vaccine.

This chain joins TRBV29-1 and TRBJ2-4; TRBD1 is a possible D gene (5 bases). From germline, CDR1 is SQVTM and CDR2 ANQGSEA. CDR3 length: 12 amino acids. Deletions cut 2 bases from V and 4 bases from J, with 6 bases between. The CDR3 sequence: CSVERGKNIQYF. CDR3 DNA sequence: TGCAGCGTTGAAAGGGGTAAAAACATTCAGTACTTC.

The chain links TRBV19 to TRBJ1-1; 7 bases map to TRBD1. Losses at the gene ends were 5 bases for V and 1 base for J; bases not matched to a gene: 4. This CDR3 has 14 amino acids. Germline values: CDR1 LNHDA, CDR2 SQIVND (reference sequence). The CDR3 sequence: CASSVTGANTEAFF. Here the CDR3 DNA reads TGTGCCAGTAGTGTCACAGGGGCGAACACTGAAGCTTTCTTT.

V is TRBV5-1 and J is TRBJ2-1; 7 bases are a match to TRBD1. With V trimmed by 0 bases and J by 0 bases, 3 bases remained unmatched. Germline assignment: CDR1 SGHRS and CDR2 YFSETQ. This CDR3 contains 16 residues. The DNA of the CDR3 is TGCGCCAGCAGCTTGGAGGGACAGAGCTCCTACAATGAGCAGTTCTTC. Amino acid sequence: CASSLEGQSSYNEQFF. Full variable domain (missing parts from reference TRBV5-1 and TRBJ2-1): KAGVTQTPRYLIKTRGQQVTLSCSPISGHRSVSWYQQTPGQGLQFLFEYFSETQRNKGNFPGRFSGRQFSNSRSEMNVSTLELGDSALYLCASSLEGQSSYNEQFFGPGTRLTVL.

This CDR3 is CASSPENGGGRTRNTEAFF. DNA for the CDR3: TGTGCCAGCAGTCCCGAAAATGGCGGGGGGCGGACAAGGAACACTGAAGCTTTCTTT. The gene calls are TRBV28 and TRBJ1-1; D is possibly TRBD1 (6 bases). Germline assignment: CDR1 MDHEN and CDR2 SYDVKM. Trimming removed 5 bases from V and 1 base from J, with 26 bases in between. This CDR3 comprises 19 residues.

The gene calls are TRBV15 and TRBJ2-3, with TRBD2 identical over 8 bases. Losses at the gene ends were 1 base for V and 3 bases for J; bases not matched to a gene: 6. The CDR3 runs 16 residues. Germline CDR1 and CDR2: LNHNV and YYDKDF (reference sequence). CDR3 nucleotides: TGTGCCACCAGCAGAGGGAGCGGGAGCGGGACAGATACGCAGTATTTT. The encoded protein is CATSRGSGSGTDTQYF.

The V and J genes are TRBV6-1 and TRBJ2-7; TRBD1 matches 7 bases. Germline trimming cut 3 bases from V and 1 base from J; bases unmatched to any gene: 12. Looked up from germline, CDR1 is MNHNS and CDR2 is SASEGT. This CDR3 comprises 17 residues. The CDR3 loop is CASSELPRYRGSYEQYF. The DNA for the CDR3 is TGTGCCAGCAGTGAGCTTCCTCGATACAGGGGATCCTACGAGCAGTACTTC.

This chain links TRBV3-1 (or the pseudogene TRBV3-2) with TRBJ1-1, with 8 bases aligning to TRBD1. The CDR3 is made up of 16 amino acids. The germline V gene has CDR1 LGHDT and CDR2 YNNKEL (reference sequence). Trimming removed 4 bases from V and 1 base from J; junction bases left unmatched: 8. Here the CDR3 DNA reads TGTGCCAGCAGCCCCAGCCCCGGACAGGGGAACACTGAAGCTTTCTTT. This gives the protein CASSPSPGQGNTEAFF.

This sequence joins TRBV5-1 and TRBJ1-4, with TRBD1 matching 8 bases. The V segment lost 3 bases and the J segment 8 bases; nucleotides outside the gene matches: 6. This CDR3 comprises 14 residues. Germline CDR1 reads SGHRS; CDR2 reads YFSETQ. The CDR3 region is CASSSGQAREKLFF. As DNA, the CDR3 is TGCGCCAGCAGCTCGGGACAGGCGCGGGAAAAACTGTTTTTT. The whole variable domain, filled in from reference TRBV5-1 and TRBJ1-4, reads KAGVTQTPRYLIKTRGQQVTLSCSPISGHRSVSWYQQTPGQGLQFLFEYFSETQRNKGNFPGRFSGRQFSNSRSEMNVSTLELGDSALYLCASSSGQAREKLFFGSGTQLSVL.

This clone was seen a few times. This chain uses TRBV11-2 with TRBJ1-1, with D tentatively TRBD1 (5 bases). CDR1 is SGHAT and CDR2 is FQNNGV in the germline V gene. V lost 3 bases and J lost 4, with 12 bases in between. This CDR3 comprises 14 residues. In nucleotides, the CDR3 is TGTGCCAGCAGCTTGGAGGGGCAGGGCACTGAAGCTTTCTTT. Translation gives CASSLEGQGTEAFF.